This TCR beta chain is from a study of blood T cells in healthy people across ages. Alongside a J-beta primer mix, a sample-barcoded 5' primer served in a second PCR lasting roughly 7 to 11 cycles. TCRdb called the 5' RACE reads again in MiXCR, with one record for every CDR3 protein. The sample lists roughly 800,000 distinct CDR3 sequences, roughly 60% occurring once. This clonotype was picked up one time. The antigen is undetermined. Germline V lookup: CDR1 MNHEY, CDR2 SVGEGT. V was pared by 6 bases and J by 4 bases, with 9 bases of the junction left unmatched. CDR3 length equals 14 residues. Overall study findings and caveats: Investigators viewed diversity estimates from one million T cells as underestimates, the study reported.

V gene TRBV6-2 or TRBV6-3 combines with J gene TRBJ2-7; 7 bases map to TRBD2. This sequence originates from a young man in good health. The sequenced material came from blood. CDR3 bases: TGTGCCAGCAGGATGGGCGGGAGAGGGTACGAGCAGTACTTC. It encodes CASRMGGRGYEQYF.